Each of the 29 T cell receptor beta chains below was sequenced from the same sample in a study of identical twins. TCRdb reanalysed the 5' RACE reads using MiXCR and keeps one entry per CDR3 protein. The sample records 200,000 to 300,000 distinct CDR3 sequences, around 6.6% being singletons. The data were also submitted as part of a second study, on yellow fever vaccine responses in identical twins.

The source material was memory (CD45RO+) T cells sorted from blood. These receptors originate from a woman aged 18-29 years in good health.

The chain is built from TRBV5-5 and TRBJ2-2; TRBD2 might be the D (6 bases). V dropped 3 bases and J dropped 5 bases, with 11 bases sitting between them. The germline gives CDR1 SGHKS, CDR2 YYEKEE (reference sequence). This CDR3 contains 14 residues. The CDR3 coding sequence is TGTGCCAGCAGCTGGGGACTTGCGACCGGGGAGCTGTTTTTT. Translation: CASSWGLATGELFF.

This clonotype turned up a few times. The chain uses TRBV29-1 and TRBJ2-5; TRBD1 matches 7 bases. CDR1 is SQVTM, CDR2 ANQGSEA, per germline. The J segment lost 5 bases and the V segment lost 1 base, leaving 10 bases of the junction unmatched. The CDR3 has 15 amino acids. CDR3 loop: CSVEVSRGPEETQYF. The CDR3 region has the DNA TGCAGCGTTGAAGTGAGTAGGGGGCCGGAGGAGACCCAGTACTTC.

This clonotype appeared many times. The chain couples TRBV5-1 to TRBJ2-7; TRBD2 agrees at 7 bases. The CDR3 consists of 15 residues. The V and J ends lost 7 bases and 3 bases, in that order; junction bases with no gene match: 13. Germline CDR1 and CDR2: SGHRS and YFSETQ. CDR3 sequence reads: CASSETGGLGYEQYF. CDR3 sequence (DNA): TGCGCCAGCTCCGAAACGGGAGGTTTGGGCTACGAGCAGTACTTC.

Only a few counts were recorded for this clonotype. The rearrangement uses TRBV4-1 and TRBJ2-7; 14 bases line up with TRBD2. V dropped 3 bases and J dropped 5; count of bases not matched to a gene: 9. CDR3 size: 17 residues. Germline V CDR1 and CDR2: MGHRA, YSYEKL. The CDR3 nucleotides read TGCGCCAGCAGCCAGGACTCGGGACTAGCGGGAGCTCACGAGCAGTACTTC. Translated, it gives CASSQDSGLAGAHEQYF.

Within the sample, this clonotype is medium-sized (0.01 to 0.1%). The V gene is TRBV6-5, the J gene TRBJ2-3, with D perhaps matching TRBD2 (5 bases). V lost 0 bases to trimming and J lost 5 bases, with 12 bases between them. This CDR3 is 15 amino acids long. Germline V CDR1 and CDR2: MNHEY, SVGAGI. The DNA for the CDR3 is TGTGCCAGCAGTTACTCACCCGGGGAGTTAGATACGCAGTATTTT. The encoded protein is CASSYSPGELDTQYF.

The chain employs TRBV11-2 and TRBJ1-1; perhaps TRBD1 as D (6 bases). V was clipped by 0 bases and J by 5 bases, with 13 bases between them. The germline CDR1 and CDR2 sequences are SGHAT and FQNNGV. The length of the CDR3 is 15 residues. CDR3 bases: TGTGCCAGCAGCTTAGATTGGGGGGCTGGTACTGAAGCTTTCTTT. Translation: CASSLDWGAGTEAFF.

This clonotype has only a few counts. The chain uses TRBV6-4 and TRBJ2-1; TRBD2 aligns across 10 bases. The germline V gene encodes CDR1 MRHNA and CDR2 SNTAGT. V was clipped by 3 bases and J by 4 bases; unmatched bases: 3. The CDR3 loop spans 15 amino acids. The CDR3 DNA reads TGTGCCAGCAGTGATAATAGCGGGGGGTACAATGAGCAGTTCTTC. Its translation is CASSDNSGGYNEQFF.

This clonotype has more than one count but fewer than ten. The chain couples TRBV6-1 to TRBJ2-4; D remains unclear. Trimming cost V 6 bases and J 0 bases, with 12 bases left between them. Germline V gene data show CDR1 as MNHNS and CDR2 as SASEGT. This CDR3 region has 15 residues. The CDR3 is CASSPEALAKNIQYF. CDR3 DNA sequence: TGTGCCAGCAGCCCTGAGGCCCTAGCCAAAAACATTCAGTACTTC.

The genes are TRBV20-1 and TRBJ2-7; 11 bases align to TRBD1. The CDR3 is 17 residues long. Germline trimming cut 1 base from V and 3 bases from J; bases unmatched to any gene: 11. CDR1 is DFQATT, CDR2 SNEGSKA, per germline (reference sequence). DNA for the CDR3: TGCAGTGCTAGAGTAGGGACCGGGACAGGGGGTTACTACGAGCAGTACTTC. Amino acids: CSARVGTGTGGYYEQYF.

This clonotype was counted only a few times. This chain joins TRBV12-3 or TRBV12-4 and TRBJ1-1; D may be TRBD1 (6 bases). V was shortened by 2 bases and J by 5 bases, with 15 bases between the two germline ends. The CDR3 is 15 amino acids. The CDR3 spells CASSLIGGLGTEAFF. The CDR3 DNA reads TGTGCCAGCAGTTTAATAGGGGGGCTGGGGACTGAAGCTTTCTTT.

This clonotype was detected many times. The CDR3 spells CASRGADNSPLHF. CDR3 nucleotide sequence: TGTGCCAGCCGGGGGGCGGATAATTCACCCCTCCACTTT. This chain links TRBV12-3 or TRBV12-4 with TRBJ1-6, with a tentative D call TRBD1 (6 bases). There are 13 residues in the CDR3. V lost 8 bases, J lost 5 bases, and 10 bases lay in between.

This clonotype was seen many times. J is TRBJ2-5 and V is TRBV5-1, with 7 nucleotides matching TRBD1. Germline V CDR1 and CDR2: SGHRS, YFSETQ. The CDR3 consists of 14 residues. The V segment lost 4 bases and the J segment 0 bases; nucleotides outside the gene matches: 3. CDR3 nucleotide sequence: TGCGCCAGCAGCCTCGGGACAGACCAAGAGACCCAGTACTTC. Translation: CASSLGTDQETQYF.

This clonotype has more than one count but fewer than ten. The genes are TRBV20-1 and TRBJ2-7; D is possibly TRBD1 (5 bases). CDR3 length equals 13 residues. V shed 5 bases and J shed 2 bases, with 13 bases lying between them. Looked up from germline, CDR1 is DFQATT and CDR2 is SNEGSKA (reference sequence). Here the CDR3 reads CSASTGEPYEQYV. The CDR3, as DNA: TGCAGTGCTTCCACAGGAGAACCCTACGAGCAGTACGTC.

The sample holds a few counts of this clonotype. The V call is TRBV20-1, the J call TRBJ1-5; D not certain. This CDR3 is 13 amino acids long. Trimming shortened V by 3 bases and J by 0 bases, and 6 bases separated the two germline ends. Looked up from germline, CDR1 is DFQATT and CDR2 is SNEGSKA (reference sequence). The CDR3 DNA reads TGCAGTGCTAGGCAGGTTAGCAATCAGCCCCAGCATTTT. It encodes CSARQVSNQPQHF.

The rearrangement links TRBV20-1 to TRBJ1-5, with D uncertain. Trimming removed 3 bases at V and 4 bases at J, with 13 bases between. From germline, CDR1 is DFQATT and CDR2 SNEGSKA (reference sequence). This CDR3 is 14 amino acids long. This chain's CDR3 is CSASSWQLNQPQHF. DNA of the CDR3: TGCAGTGCTAGCTCGTGGCAGCTTAATCAGCCCCAGCATTTT.

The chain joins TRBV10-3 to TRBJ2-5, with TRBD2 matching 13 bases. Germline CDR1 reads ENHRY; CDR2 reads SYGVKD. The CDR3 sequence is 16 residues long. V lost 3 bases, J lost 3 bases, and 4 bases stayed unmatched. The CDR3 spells CAISDPGLAGEETQYF. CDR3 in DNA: TGTGCCATCAGTGACCCCGGACTAGCGGGGGAAGAGACCCAGTACTTC.

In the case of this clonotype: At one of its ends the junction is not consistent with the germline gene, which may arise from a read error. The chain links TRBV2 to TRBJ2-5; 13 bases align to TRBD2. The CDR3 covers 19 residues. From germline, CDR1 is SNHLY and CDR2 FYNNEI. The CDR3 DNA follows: TGTGCCATCAGTTTAATTGCACTAGCGGGGGGGCCGCTCCAAGAGACCCAGTACTTC. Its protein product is CAISLIALAGGPLQETQYF.

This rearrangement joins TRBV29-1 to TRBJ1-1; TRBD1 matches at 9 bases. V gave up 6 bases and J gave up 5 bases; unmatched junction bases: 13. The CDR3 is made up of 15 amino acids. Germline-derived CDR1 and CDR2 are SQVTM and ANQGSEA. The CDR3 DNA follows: TGCAGCGTCCCCAAAGGGGGGACAGGGAAGACTGAAGCTTTCTTT. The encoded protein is CSVPKGGTGKTEAFF.

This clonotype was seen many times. The CDR3 nucleotides are TGTGCCAGCAGCGCCGGACCTGAGCAGTTCTTC. Translation gives CASSAGPEQFF. The chain recombines TRBV11-2 with TRBJ2-1; D is undetermined. Germline CDR1 SGHAT, CDR2 FQNNGV. CDR3 size: 11 residues. Trimming removed 5 bases at V and 9 bases at J, with 8 bases between.

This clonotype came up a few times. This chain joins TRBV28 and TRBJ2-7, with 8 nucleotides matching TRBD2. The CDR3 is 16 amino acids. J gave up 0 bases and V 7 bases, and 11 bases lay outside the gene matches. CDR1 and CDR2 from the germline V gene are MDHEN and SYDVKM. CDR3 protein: CASINGGTRSSYEQYF. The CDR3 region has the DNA TGTGCCAGCATCAACGGGGGGACTAGGAGCTCCTACGAGCAGTACTTC.

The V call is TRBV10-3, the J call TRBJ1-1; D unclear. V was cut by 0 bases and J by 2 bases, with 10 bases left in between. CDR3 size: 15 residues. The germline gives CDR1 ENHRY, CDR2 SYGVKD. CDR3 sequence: CAISESQSGNTEAFF. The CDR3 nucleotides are TGTGCCATCAGTGAGTCGCAGTCCGGAAACACTGAAGCTTTCTTT.

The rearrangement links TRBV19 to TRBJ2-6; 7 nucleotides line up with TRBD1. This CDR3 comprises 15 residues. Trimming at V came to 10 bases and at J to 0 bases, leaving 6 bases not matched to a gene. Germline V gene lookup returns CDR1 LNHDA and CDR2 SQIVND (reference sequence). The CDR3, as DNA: TGTGCCACCACGAGACAGGGCTCTGGGGCCAACGTCCTGACTTTC. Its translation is CATTRQGSGANVLTF. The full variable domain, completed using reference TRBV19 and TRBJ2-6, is DGGITQSPKYLFRKEGQNVTLSCEQNLNHDAMYWYRQDPGQGLRLIYYSQIVNDFQKGDIAEGYSVSREKKESFPLTVTSAQKNPTAFYLCATTRQGSGANVLTFGAGSRLTVL.

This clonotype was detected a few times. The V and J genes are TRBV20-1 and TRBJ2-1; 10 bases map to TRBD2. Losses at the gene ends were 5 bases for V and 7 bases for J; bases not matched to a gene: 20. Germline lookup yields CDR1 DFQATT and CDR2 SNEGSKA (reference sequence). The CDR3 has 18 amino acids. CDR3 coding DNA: TGCAGTGCTGCGAACTGGATGCAGCGGGGGGGAGGCGGGAATGAGCAGTTCTTC. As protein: CSAANWMQRGGGGNEQFF.

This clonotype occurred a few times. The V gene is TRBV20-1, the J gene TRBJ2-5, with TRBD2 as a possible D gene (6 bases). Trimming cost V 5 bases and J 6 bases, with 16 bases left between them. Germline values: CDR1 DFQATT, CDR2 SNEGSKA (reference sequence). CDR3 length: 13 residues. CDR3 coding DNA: TGCAGTGCTGGGAGGCACCTACAGAAGACCCAGTACTTC. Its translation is CSAGRHLQKTQYF.

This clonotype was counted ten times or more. CDR3 loop: CASSFSGGRDEQYF. The CDR3 DNA sequence: TGTGCCAGCAGTTTCTCAGGGGGCAGGGACGAGCAGTACTTC. V usage is TRBV12-3 or TRBV12-4 and J usage is TRBJ2-7; the match to TRBD1 covers 8 bases. Trimming at V came to 3 bases and at J to 5 bases, leaving 6 bases not matched to a gene. CDR3 length: 14 amino acids.

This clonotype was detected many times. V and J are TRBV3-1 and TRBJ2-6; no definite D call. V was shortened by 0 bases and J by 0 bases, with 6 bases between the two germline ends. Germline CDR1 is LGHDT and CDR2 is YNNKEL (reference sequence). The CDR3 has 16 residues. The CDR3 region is CASSQEESSGANVLTF. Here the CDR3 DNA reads TGTGCCAGCAGCCAAGAGGAAAGCTCTGGGGCCAACGTCCTGACTTTC.

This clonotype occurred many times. This CDR3 reads CASSLDSSGNTIYF. In nucleotides, the CDR3 is TGCGCCAGCAGCCTGGACAGCTCTGGAAACACCATATATTTT. The chain combines TRBV5-1 with TRBJ1-3; D is possibly TRBD1 (6 bases). Germline V gene sequence: CDR1 SGHRS, CDR2 YFSETQ. V was clipped by 4 bases and J by 0 bases, with 8 bases between them. The CDR3 is made up of 14 amino acids.

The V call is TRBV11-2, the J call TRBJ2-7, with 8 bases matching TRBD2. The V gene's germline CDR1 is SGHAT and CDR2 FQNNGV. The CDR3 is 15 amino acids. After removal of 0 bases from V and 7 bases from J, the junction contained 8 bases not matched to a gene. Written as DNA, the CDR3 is TGTGCCAGCAGCTTAGATCGTATCCGACTAGCGGAGCAGTACGTC. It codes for CASSLDRIRLAEQYV.

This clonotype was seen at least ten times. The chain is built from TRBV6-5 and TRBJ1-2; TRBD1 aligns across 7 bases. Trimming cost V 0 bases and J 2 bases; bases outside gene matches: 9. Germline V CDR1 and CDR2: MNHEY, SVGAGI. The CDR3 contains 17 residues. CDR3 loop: CASSYSSRGRDNYGYTF. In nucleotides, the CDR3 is TGTGCCAGCAGTTACTCGAGTAGGGGGCGAGACAACTATGGCTACACCTTC.